This T cell receptor beta chain was found in a study of cytomegalovirus exposure and HLA in healthy donors (dated 2017 in TCRdb). Background for the entire study: In an earlier analysis of several hundred of the donors, less than 350 Gb of sequence data and just under 120 million unique TCR beta sequences from roughly 180 million T cells were reported. Roughly 300 gigabases of sequencing data and tens of millions of unique TCR sequences were included in an early release covering 550 to 650 HLA-typed donors. Among the roughly 400 genotyped donors, around 79% belonged to the genetic ancestry cluster associated with self-reported Caucasian donors. The study was designed to test whether signatures of past pathogen exposure could be identified by cataloging public T cell receptors. The study profiled the T cell repertoires of more than 500 subjects by immunosequencing and related them to cytomegalovirus serostatus. Along with the approximately 620-subject first cohort, a separate validation cohort of roughly 110 different subjects was used. High-throughput TCR immunosequencing, statistical association of individual TCRs with disease status, and machine learning were combined to predict cytomegalovirus infection status. In a later analysis, previously published TCR beta repertoires from several hundred donors were re-analyzed and high-resolution HLA genotyping was added so that TCR occurrence patterns could be studied. The later analysis used no new phenotypic data to find candidate immune exposures, relying instead on TCR beta sequences and their occurrence across donors. An earlier analysis of approximately 640 of the donors applied high-throughput TCR beta sequencing to assess whether each TCR beta V gene segment acted as functional or pseudogenic. Alongside the repertoire data, information on donor age, sex, ethnicity and CMV serostatus was compiled. Genome-wide SNP genotypes for about three fifths of the roughly 670 donors were used in a later genetic analysis, which treated that subset as a discovery cohort. Every repertoire in the discovery cohort had been generated on one and the same sequencing platform. HLA typing covered class I and class II loci at four-digit resolution. The number of typed donors differed by locus: about 629-630 for A, B, C, DRB1 and DQB1; 522 for DQA1; over 600 for DPA1; and around 470 for DPB1. A handful of DR-DQ haplotypes were treated as single units for association and clustering because of strong linkage in the cohort. Across approximately 400 genotyped donors of the cohort, an average of about 220,000 unique TCR beta nucleotide sequences per donor were sequenced, and roughly 20% of those sequences were non-productive.

On this clone itself: The antigen it recognizes is unknown. Base qualities are missing; no much larger clone stands one base away.

The protocol used for the library was the immunoSEQ multiplex PCR assay. The multiplex PCR relied on a mix of 60 forward primers for TCR Vbeta segments and 13 reverse primers for TCR Jbeta segments. Amplification of the CDR3 region of rearranged TCR beta genes was performed with a multiplex PCR assay on genomic DNA. The Illumina HiSeq System was used to sequence the amplified TCR beta libraries as 87-base-pair reads. Per the authors' processing: A later analysis tallied tens of millions of unique TCR beta chains across the approximately 670 repertoires, and around 12 million of those chains were shared by two or more donors. To remove PCR and sequencing errors, raw reads were error-corrected and collapsed into unique sequences using a nearest-neighbor algorithm that merged closely related sequences. To assign V, D and J gene segments, CDR3 sequences were aligned to IMGT reference sequences. For a sequence to be retained, a match of at least six nucleotides to both a V gene segment and a J gene segment was required. A rearrangement counted as productive if the CDR3 had no stop codons and remained in frame with V and J, and every other rearrangement counted as non-productive. CDR3 was defined according to IMGT convention as the region running from the second conserved V-encoded cysteine to the conserved J-encoded phenylalanine. The earlier analysis of about 570 of the donors excluded any sequence lacking an unambiguous match to a single V gene segment. In an earlier analysis of about 590 of the donors, a V segment was called functional when productive rearrangements were above 56.7%, and segregating when the standard deviation between donors exceeded 5%. To diagnose cytomegalovirus status from the catalog of TCR beta chain sequences, a statistical classification framework was built. In a later analysis, V and J genes were assigned by comparing TCR nucleotide sequences against IMGT/GENE-DB human TR gene sequences. The TCRdist pipeline was used in a later analysis to assign CDR3 sequences and most-parsimonious VDJ recombination scenarios. In a later analysis, each TCR beta chain was defined by its CDR3 amino acid sequence together with its V-gene family, and reads without a unique V-gene family were excluded. As a way to deal with suspected cross-contamination and a sequencing artifact, a later analysis dropped more than 500 nucleotide sequences that were highly shared and had low generation probability. A later analysis calculated a clonal expansion index for each public chain from normalized within-repertoire ranks of inferred template counts. Generation probabilities in a later analysis came from a VDJ recombination model fitted to out-of-frame rearrangements, and those results were checked against IGoR. In a later analysis, TCR-TCR, TCR-HLA and TCR-CMV co-occurrence was scored with hypergeometric tests, and a repertoire-size bias correction was applied to TCR pairs. To estimate false discovery rates, a later analysis permuted the HLA or CMV assignments 20 times. A later analysis grouped co-occurring TCRs with DBSCAN, adding TCRdist sequence similarity when clustering within HLA-allele-positive subsets. Co-occurrence clustering excluded repertoires with fewer than 30,000 or more than 120,000 public chains, plus five with anomalous nucleotide sharing. TCRdb's version of the immuneACCESS table is confined to in-frame rearrangements and falls short of the full clone set. An unresolved V gene accounts for under half of the shortfall where checked; the remainder is of unknown origin. V and J calls and clone size are those listed in that table; D and trimming were worked out from the DNA. In all, the sample holds about 93,000 clones, and 65% to 85% of those were seen once. Over 3% of the sample is held by the ten biggest clonotypes.

Results the study describes overall, beyond this receptor: Roughly uniform sequencing depth across donors was assumed in presence/absence analyses, although this assumption may not hold. In vitro tests confirmed that a few of the cytomegalovirus-associated TCR beta chains recognize cytomegalovirus antigens. While some public TCRs were present in many individuals, most TCR sequences turned up only very rarely across donors. Compared with the approximately 670-donor mean, donors in an Asian-associated ancestry cluster had fewer N-insertions in productive TCRs, according to a later genetic analysis. Because HLA typing was unavailable for some donors at each locus, only the typed subset was used in association tests. A later analysis associated 15,000 to 20,000 TCR beta sequences with specific HLA alleles at a false discovery rate of 0.05. A later analysis found that HLA-associated TCR beta chains were more clonally expanded and had lower generation probabilities than equally common non-associated chains. A later analysis found that TCR association rates varied across HLA loci, with DRB1 alleles showing the most associated TCRs and HLA-C alleles the fewest. The study gave a list of more than 150 TCR beta chains associated with cytomegalovirus. A further reported finding was that TCR beta sequences accurately predicted the HLA-A and HLA-B alleles for most subjects in the first cohort. A cluster of highly shared sequence variants was judged likely to represent a technical artifact of the sequencing pipeline. The only immune exposure information available for the cohort was CMV serostatus. The authors suggested that the approach could potentially be extended to other disease states and immunological phenotypes. When HLA alleles, especially DR and DQ, strongly co-occurred, attributing TCR associations to individual alleles was difficult. An association between a missense DCLRE1C variant and V-gene and J-gene trimming of TCR beta chains was found in a later genetic analysis and replicated in an independent cohort. About 17 rarely observed V segments, including chromosome 9 orphons, were excluded from the earlier analysis of a few hundred of the donors because counts were too low. The 87-base-pair reads could not distinguish some IMGT-functional V segments, including TRBV6-2 and TRBV6-3, so those segments were excluded. A later analysis reported that several top co-occurrence clusters appeared linked to parvovirus B19, influenza, CMV and Epstein-Barr virus. This cohort had only TCR beta chains sequenced, and the lack of alpha or paired-chain data limited which features could be detected. The classifier was reported to diagnose cytomegalovirus status with high specificity and sensitivity in both the original cohort and the validation cohort. Linkage disequilibrium might explain the correlated functional status among segregating V segments, but an unknown experimental factor could not be excluded. A later analysis found that most CMV-associated TCR beta chains appeared HLA-restricted, with HLA associations seemingly driven largely by CMV exposure. An earlier analysis of 587 of the donors showed that most TCR beta V segments appeared in productive rearrangements either about 87% or about 30% of the time, which broadly matched IMGT annotations.

The cohort comprised under 700 healthy bone marrow donors. All cohort members were sampled while nominally healthy, although unrecorded immune exposures were likely present. The donor was CMV seronegative and was included in the group of a few hundred seronegative cohort members. Every donor gave a peripheral blood sample, and the peripheral blood mononuclear cells from that sample were used for TCR beta sequencing. The Qiagen DNeasy Blood Extraction Kit was used to extract genomic DNA from the blood cell samples. After removal of 3 bases from V and 4 bases from J, the junction retains 6 bases not matched to a gene. CDR1 and CDR2 are read off the germline V gene (reference sequence) as MNHEY and SMNVEV. From its cysteine to its phenylalanine, the CDR3 spans 18 amino acids. Only the CDR3 region is kept as DNA, spanning 54 bases read in frame from base 1.

The sample was PBMCs. The TCR originated in a man aged 45-65 years in good health and CMV-seronegative. The sequence links TRBV27 to TRBJ2-2, and 15 junctional nucleotides match TRBD2. The nucleotide sequence reads TGTGCCAGCAGTTTTGGACTAGCGGGAGGGAAAAGCACCGGGGAGCTGTTTTTT. Its amino acids are CASSFGLAGGKSTGELFF.